What follows is one TCR beta chain and its context. Source study methods: Amplification of reference gene primers was used by the study to estimate nucleated cell counts. Using immunoSEQ multiplex PCR, the repertoire was profiled, and TCRdb retains in-frame clones only, with some absent. That table furnishes V, J and clone size, whereas the DNA furnished D and trimming. The sample consists of a few hundred thousand clones, more than 70% of them appearing once. Germline V gene lookup returns CDR1 LGHNA and CDR2 YNFKEQ. The length of the CDR3 is 13 residues. V was cut by 4 bases and J by 1 base, with 7 bases left in between. The data were obtained in a study of blood T cell repertoires in COVID-19. Study background: Researchers got acute and convalescent COVID-19 samples from the United States, Italy and Spain. From T cells, B-cell-depleted T cells, or PBMCs came the material, which was cDNA or gDNA.

Sequencing was carried out using peripheral blood. The chain has TRBV4-2 and TRBJ1-1, with D tentatively TRBD1 (5 bases). The TCR was taken from a woman in her 50s with acute or convalescent COVID-19. CDR3 DNA sequence: TGTGCCAGCAGCCCCGGACAGAACACTGAAGCTTTCTTT. It specifies CASSPGQNTEAFF.